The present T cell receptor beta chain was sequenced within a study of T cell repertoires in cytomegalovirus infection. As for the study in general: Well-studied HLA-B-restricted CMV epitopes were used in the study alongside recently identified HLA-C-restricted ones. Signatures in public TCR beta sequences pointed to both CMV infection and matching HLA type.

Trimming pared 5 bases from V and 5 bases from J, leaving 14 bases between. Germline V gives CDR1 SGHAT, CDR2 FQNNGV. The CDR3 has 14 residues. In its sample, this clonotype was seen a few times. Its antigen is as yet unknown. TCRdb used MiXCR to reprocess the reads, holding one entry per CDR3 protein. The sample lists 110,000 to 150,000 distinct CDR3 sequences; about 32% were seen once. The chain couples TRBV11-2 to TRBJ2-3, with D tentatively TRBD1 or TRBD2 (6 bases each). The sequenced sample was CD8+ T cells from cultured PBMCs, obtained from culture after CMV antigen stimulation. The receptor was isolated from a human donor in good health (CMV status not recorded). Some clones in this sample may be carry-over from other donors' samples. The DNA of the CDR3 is TGTGCCAGCAGCCCCGGGGGCTCCTTAGATACGCAGTATTTT. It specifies CASSPGGSLDTQYF.